This T cell receptor (beta chain) originates from a study of cytotoxic CD8 clonotypes in ibrutinib-treated CLL (dated by TCRdb to the early 2020s). Regarding the complete study: In this cohort, approximately 14 patients were treatment-naive and roughly 10 were relapsed/refractory, while roughly 18 had unmutated IGHV. Responses were partial in around 25 patients and complete in 2; after median roughly 69 months follow-up, some 15 stayed in remission and roughly twelve progressed. Cryopreserved peripheral blood mononuclear cells were collected before treatment, at response, and at either disease progression or sustained remission. On average, each sample had hundreds of thousands of productive templates and approximately 100,000 productive rearrangements. Of the 90 or so participants in the trial, 20 to 30 had longitudinal samples available. The response samples were drawn at a median of roughly twelve months into treatment, with a range of about 6 to 36 months. The paper's findings and limits, for the study overall: At baseline, clonality was higher than in age-matched healthy donors and showed a strong correlation with circulating CD8+ T-cell counts. An increase in clonality was observed at ibrutinib response, with clonality remaining stable during sustained remission and falling back toward baseline at progression. Sampling times were not matched between patients in sustained remission and patients whose disease was progressing, and lymph node repertoires were not examined. Public clonotypes were rare and either shrank or stayed stable during treatment, and the rise in clonality at ibrutinib response reflected expansion of private clonotypes.

V is cut by 0 bases and J by 7 bases, and the space between the germline ends is 12 bases. Sequences LGHNA (CDR1) and YSLEER (CDR2) are obtained from the germline V gene. Counted from cysteine to phenylalanine, this CDR3 has 14 amino acids. Just CDR3 DNA is preserved here, 42 bases in frame from base 1. A MiSeq instrument was used for deep resolution sequencing, which targeted depths ranging from 1 in 1 million up to 1 in 200,000 T cells, with coverage averaging 10x for each clonotype. TCR beta libraries were generated with the immunoSEQ hsTCRB Kit. The authors' pipeline ran thus. Data were analyzed with ImmunoSEQ Data Assistant and ImmunoSEQ Analyzer, with V, D and J genes assigned per IMGT definitions. Clonality, which ranges from 0 to 1, was calculated by subtracting the normalized Shannon entropy of productive rearrangement frequencies from one. Public clonotype analysis was restricted to overrepresented clonotypes comprising at least 0.05% of each patient's repertoire. Some 13 age-matched healthy donor repertoires from immuneACCESS served as clonality controls. What TCRdb holds here is the immuneACCESS table cut down to in-frame rearrangements. Part of the clones is not present; checked against another copy, under half of the missing clones reflect an unresolved V gene, and the others are unexplained. V, J and clone size are taken as reported in that table, and D and trimming were inferred from the DNA itself. The sample table records around 300,000 clones; roughly 79% of these occur just once. The ten largest clonotypes hold 5% to 7% of the sample.

This clone was seen a few times. Its antigen is not yet known. No qualities accompany the bases; no much larger clone lies one base away. For TCR beta library preparation, approximately 2.2 micrograms of genomic DNA were isolated from cryopreserved PBMCs. Longitudinal blood samples from CLL patients on ibrutinib monotherapy underwent high-throughput TCR beta sequencing. The patients took part in an open-label, single-center phase 2 trial of ibrutinib monotherapy. This chain joins TRBV4-3 to TRBJ1-2, with no confidently assigned D gene. The sample here was PBMCs, taken before ibrutinib treatment. The origin of this receptor is a human donor with chronic lymphocytic leukemia. The CDR3 corresponds to CASSQESRALGYTF. The bases read TGCGCCAGCAGCCAAGAGAGTAGGGCGCTTGGCTACACCTTC.